This record covers a single T cell receptor beta chain. CDR1 is LGHNT, CDR2 FRNRAP, per germline. The CDR3 runs to 14 residues. Deletions cut 4 bases from V and 0 bases from J, with 6 bases between. In the source study's methods: Researchers report that nucleated cell counts were estimated from reference gene primer amplification. Here immunoSEQ multiplex PCR was the method, and the copy in TCRdb shows in-frame clones only, minus some. Clone size and the V and J calls come from that table; the DNA yielded D and trimming. The table includes about 38,000 clones, about 85% detected once. These data are taken from a study of blood T cell repertoires in COVID-19. In the study overall: From T cells, B-cell-depleted T cells, or PBMCs came the material, which was cDNA or gDNA.

The chain carries TRBV12-5 and TRBJ2-2; weak D call: TRBD1 (5 bases). Sequencing input: peripheral blood. The receptor was isolated from a man aged 55 to 70 with COVID-19, enrolled during active disease. This CDR3 is CASGSGSNTGELFF. The CDR3 nucleotides are TGTGCTAGTGGTTCAGGGTCGAACACCGGGGAGCTGTTTTTT. Variable domain in full (rest from reference TRBV12-5 and TRBJ2-2): DARVTQTPRHKVTEMGQEVTMRCQPILGHNTVFWYRQTMMQGLELLAYFRNRAPLDDSGMPKDRFSAEMPDATLATLKIQPSEPRDSAVYFCASGSGSNTGELFFGEGSRLTVL.